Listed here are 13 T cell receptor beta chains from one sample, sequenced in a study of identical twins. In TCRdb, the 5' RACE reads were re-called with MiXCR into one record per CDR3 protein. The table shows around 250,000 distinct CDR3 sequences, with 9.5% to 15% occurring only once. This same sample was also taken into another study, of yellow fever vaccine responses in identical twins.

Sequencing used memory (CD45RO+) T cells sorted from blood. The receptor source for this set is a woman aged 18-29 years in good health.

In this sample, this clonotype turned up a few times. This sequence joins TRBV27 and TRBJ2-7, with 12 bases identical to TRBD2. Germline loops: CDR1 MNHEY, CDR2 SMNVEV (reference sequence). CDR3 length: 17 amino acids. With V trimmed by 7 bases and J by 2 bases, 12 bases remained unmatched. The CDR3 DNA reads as TGTGCCAGCATGGGGGGACGGACTAGCGGGGCAGCCTACGAGCAGTACTTC. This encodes CASMGGRTSGAAYEQYF.

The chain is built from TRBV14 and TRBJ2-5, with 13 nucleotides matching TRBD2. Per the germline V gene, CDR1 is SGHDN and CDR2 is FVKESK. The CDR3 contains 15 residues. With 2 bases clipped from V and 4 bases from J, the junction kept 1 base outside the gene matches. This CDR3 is CASSQRTSGGETQYF. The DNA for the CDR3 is TGTGCCAGCAGCCAACGGACTAGCGGGGGAGAGACCCAGTACTTC. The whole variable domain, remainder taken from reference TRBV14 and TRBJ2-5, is EAGVTQFPSHSVIEKGQTVTLRCDPISGHDNLYWYRRVMGKEIKFLLHFVKESKQDESGMPNNRFLAERTGGTYSTLKVQPAELEDSGVYFCASSQRTSGGETQYFGPGTRLLVL.

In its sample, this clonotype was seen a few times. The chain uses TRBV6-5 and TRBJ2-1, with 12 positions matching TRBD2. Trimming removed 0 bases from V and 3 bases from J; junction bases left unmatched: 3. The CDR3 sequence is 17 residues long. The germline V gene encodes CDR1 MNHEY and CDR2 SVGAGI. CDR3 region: CASSYSGLAGRYNEQFF. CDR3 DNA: TGTGCCAGCAGTTACTCTGGACTAGCGGGACGCTACAATGAGCAGTTCTTC.

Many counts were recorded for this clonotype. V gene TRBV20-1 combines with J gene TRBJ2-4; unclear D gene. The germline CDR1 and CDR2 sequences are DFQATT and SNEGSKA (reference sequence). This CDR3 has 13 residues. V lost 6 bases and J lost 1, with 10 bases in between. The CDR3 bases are TGCAGTGCAGGGCACGACGCCAAAAACATTCAGTACTTC. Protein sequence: CSAGHDAKNIQYF.

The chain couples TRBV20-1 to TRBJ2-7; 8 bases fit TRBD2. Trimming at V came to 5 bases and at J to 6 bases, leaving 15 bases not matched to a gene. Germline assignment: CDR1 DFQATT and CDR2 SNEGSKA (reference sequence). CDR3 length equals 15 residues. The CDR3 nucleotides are TGCAGTGCTGGGGGACGTCAGCGGGAGCATATCGAGCAGTACTTC. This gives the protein CSAGGRQREHIEQYF.

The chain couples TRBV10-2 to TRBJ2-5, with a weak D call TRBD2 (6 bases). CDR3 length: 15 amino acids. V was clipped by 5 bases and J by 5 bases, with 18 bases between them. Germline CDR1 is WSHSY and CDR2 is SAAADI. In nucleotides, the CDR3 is TGCGCCAGCAGTCCCGACGGCGGTGGGGGGGAGACCCAGTACTTC. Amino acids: CASSPDGGGGETQYF.

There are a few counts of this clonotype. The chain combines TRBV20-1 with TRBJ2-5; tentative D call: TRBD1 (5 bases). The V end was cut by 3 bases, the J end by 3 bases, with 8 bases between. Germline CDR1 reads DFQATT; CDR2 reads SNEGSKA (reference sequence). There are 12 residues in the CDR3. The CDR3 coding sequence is TGCAGTGCTAGGACAGTTGAAGAGACCCAGTACTTC. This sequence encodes CSARTVEETQYF.

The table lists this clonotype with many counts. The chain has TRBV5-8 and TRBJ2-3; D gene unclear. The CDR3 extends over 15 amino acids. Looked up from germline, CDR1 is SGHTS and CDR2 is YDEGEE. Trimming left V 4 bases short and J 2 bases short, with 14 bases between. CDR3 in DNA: TGTGCCAGCAGCAACGCTAAGGGTTACACAGATACGCAGTATTTT. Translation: CASSNAKGYTDTQYF.

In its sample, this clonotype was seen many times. CDR3 nucleotide sequence: TGTGCCAGCAGTGCCCAGAGGCCGGGAGAAAAACTGTTTTTT. Translation: CASSAQRPGEKLFF. V is TRBV2 and J is TRBJ1-4; unclear D gene. Trimming stripped 4 bases from V and 8 bases from J, with 14 bases between. The CDR3 length is 14 residues. Germline-derived CDR1 and CDR2 are SNHLY and FYNNEI. Combining the CDR3 with reference TRBV2 and TRBJ1-4 gives the whole variable domain EPEVTQTPSHQVTQMGQEVILRCVPISNHLYFYWYRQILGQKVEFLVSFYNNEISEKSEIFDDQFSVERPDGSNFTLKIRSTKLEDSAMYFCASSAQRPGEKLFFGSGTQLSVL.

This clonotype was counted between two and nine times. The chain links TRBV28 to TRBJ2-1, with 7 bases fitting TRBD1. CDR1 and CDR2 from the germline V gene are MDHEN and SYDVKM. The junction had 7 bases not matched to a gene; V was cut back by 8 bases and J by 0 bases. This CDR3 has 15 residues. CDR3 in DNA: TGTGCCAGCTGGTACCGGACAGGCTCCTACAATGAGCAGTTCTTC. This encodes CASWYRTGSYNEQFF.

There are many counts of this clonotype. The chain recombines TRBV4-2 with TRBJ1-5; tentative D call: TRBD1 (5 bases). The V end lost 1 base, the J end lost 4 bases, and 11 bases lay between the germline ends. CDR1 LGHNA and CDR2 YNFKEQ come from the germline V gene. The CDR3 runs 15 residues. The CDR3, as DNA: TGTGCCAGCAGCCAAGGAGGGGAGGGGAATCAGCCCCAGCATTTT. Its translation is CASSQGGEGNQPQHF.

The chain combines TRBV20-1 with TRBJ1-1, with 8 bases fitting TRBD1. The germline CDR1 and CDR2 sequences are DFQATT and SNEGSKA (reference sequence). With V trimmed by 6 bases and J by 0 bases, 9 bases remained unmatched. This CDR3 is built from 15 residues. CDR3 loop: CSASRPGGMNTEAFF. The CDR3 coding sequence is TGCAGTGCCAGCCGGCCAGGGGGCATGAACACTGAAGCTTTCTTT.

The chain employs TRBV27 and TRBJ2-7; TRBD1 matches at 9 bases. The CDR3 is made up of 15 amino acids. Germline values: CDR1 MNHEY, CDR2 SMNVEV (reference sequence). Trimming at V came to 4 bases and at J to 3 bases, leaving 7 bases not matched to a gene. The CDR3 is CASSSRTGEVYEQYF. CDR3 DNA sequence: TGTGCCAGCAGTTCCCGGACAGGGGAGGTCTACGAGCAGTACTTC.